A selection of T cell receptor beta chains follows, all from one sample in a study of CD8+CD57+ T cells in acquired aplastic anemia. MiXCR, applied by TCRdb to the reads, yields one record per CDR3 protein. In the table there are 150,000 or so distinct CDR3 sequences, under 75% of which are singletons. The source material was sorted CD4+, CD8+, or CD8+CD57+ T cells (not recorded which) from PBMCs. Receptors originate from a human donor in good health. The conserved cysteine and the conserved F or W are not part of the CDR3 here. Fields, in order: J gene, V gene, CDR3 protein.

>TRBJ2-7|TRBV7-8
ASSPEGSGTGGTYEQY
>TRBJ2-7|TRBV20-1
SATIVGLAGGSPYEQY
>TRBJ1-1|TRBV9
ASSALGPNTEAF
>TRBJ1-5|TRBV20-1
SARESSTANQPQH
>TRBJ2-5|TRBV19
ASSTGPSGRKETQY
>TRBJ2-5|TRBV7-2
ASSPGTASRETQY
>TRBJ2-1|TRBV20-1
SARDVNSVDGIFHEQF
>TRBJ2-7|TRBV24-1
ATSGGTSGTRTYEQY
>TRBJ1-2|TRBV15
ATSRGGDGYT
>TRBJ1-2|TRBV12-3/TRBV12-4
ASSRNNYGYT
>TRBJ2-4|TRBV7-9
ASSSGRGGGSGAKNIQY
>TRBJ2-1|TRBV5-1
ASSSGTSGDDSL
>TRBJ2-7|TRBV10-1
ASSGTSGGAEQY
>TRBJ2-7|TRBV29-1
SAVAGADYEQY
>TRBJ2-1|TRBV7-2
ASSFAQRGGFNEQF
>TRBJ1-1|TRBV19
ASSFGGFTEAF
>TRBJ1-4|TRBV20-1
SARDGATEKLF
>TRBJ1-5|TRBV6-2/TRBV6-3
ASSYLADGNQPQH
>TRBJ1-2|TRBV4-3
ASSQGPYGYT
>TRBJ2-7|TRBV7-9
ASSPSLGGGEQY
>TRBJ1-6|TRBV11-2
ASSLERPSPLH
>TRBJ2-7|TRBV29-1
SARGGSYEQY
>TRBJ2-5|TRBV24-1
ATSSGYQEAQY
>TRBJ2-7|TRBV20-1
RGGLAGGYEQY
>TRBJ2-1|TRBV2
ASSEGLAGGLHRV
>TRBJ2-3|TRBV6-1
ASTETGTQY
>TRBJ1-4|TRBV7-9
ASSLERGTEKLF
>TRBJ2-7|TRBV9
ASSAPPGYEQY
>TRBJ2-7|TRBV7-2
ASSLVAGGEQY
>TRBJ1-6|TRBV2
ASSVTGLYSPLH
>TRBJ2-3|TRBV20-1
SAWDRESDTQY
>TRBJ1-2|TRBV7-9
ASSSNTVQGGNYGYT
>TRBJ2-1|TRBV27
ASSLYLPSDEQF
>TRBJ1-5|TRBV4-1
ASSQDDSLSNQPQH
>TRBJ2-1|TRBV20-1
SATGLAGDLHNEQF
>TRBJ2-7|TRBV10-3
AIAEREVSEQY
>TRBJ2-7|TRBV5-1
ASSLTSDYEQY
>TRBJ2-5|TRBV2
ASFSGGNQETQY
>TRBJ1-4|TRBV14
ASSQVLKLF